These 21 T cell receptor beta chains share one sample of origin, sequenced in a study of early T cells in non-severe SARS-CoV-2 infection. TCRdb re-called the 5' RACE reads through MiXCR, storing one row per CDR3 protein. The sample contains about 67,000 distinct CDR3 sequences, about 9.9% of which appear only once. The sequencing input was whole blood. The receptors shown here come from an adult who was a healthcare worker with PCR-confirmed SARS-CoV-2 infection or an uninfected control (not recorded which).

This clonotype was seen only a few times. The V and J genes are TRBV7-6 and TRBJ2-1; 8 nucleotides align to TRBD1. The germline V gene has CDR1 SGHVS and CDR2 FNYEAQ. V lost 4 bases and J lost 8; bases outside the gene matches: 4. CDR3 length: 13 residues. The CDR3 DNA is TGTGCCAGCAGCTCCGGACAGGGCGATGAGCAGTTCTTC. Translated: CASSSGQGDEQFF.

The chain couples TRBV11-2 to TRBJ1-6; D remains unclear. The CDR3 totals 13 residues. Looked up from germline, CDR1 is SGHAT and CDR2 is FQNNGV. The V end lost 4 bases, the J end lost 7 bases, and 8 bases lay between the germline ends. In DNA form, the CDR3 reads TGTGCCAGCAGCTCTGGGGTGAATTCACCCCTCCACTTT. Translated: CASSSGVNSPLHF.

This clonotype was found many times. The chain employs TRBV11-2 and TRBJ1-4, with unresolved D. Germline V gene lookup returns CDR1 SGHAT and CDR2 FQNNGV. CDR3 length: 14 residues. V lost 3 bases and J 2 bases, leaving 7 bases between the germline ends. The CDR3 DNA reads TGTGCCAGCAGCTTTGCTCGGACTAATGAAAAACTGTTTTTT. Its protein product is CASSFARTNEKLFF.

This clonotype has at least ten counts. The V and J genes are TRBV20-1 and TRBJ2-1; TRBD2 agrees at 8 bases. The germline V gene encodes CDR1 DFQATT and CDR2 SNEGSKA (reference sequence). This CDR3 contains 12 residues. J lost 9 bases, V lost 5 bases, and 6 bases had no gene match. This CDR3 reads CSAGSGRSEQFF. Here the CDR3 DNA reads TGCAGTGCTGGGAGCGGGAGAAGTGAGCAGTTCTTC.

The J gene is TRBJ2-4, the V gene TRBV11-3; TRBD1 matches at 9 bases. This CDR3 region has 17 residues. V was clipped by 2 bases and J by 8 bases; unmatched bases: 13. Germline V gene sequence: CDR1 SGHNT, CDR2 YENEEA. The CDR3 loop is CASSLQGQGKNKDIQYF. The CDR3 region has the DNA TGTGCCAGCAGCTTACAAGGACAGGGGAAGAACAAGGACATTCAGTACTTC.

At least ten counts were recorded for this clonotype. The CDR3 sequence is CASSVVGGGLDNEQFF. The DNA for the CDR3 is TGTGCCAGCAGCGTAGTTGGGGGAGGGCTAGACAATGAGCAGTTCTTC. J is TRBJ2-1 and V is TRBV9; TRBD2 matches 7 bases. The CDR3 length is 16 residues. V gave up 0 bases and J gave up 5 bases; unmatched junction bases: 8. Germline V gene data show CDR1 as SGDLS and CDR2 as YYNGEE.

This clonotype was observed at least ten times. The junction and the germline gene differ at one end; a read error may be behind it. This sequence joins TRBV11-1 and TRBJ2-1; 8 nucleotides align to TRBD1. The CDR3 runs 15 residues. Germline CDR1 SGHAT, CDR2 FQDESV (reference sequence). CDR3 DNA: TGTGCCAGCAGCACCCGGGACAGGACCTACAATGAGCACTTCTTC. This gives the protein CASSTRDRTYNEHFF.

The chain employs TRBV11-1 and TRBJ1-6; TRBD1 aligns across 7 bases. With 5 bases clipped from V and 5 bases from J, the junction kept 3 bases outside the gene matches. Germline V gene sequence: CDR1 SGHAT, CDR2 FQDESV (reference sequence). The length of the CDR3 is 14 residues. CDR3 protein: CASSHRGNNSPLHF. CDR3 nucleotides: TGTGCCAGCAGCCACAGGGGAAATAATTCACCCCTCCACTTT.

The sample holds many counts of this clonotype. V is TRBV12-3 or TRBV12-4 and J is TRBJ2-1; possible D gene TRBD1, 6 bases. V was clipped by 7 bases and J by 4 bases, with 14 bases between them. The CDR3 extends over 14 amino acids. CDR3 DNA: TGTGCCAGCACCTTAAGGGGGATTTACAATGAGCAGTTCTTC. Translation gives CASTLRGIYNEQFF.

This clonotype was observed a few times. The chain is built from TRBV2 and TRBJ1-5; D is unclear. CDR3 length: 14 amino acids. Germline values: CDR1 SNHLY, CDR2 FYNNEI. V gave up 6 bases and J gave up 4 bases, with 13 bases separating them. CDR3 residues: CASRDNSANQPQHF. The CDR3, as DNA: TGTGCCAGCAGGGATAACAGTGCTAATCAGCCCCAGCATTTT.

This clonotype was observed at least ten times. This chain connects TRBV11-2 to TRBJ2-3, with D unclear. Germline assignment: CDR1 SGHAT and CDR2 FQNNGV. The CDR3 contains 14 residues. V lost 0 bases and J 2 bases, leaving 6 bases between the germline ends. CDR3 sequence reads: CASSLDGFTDTQYF. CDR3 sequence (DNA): TGTGCCAGCAGCTTAGACGGCTTCACAGATACGCAGTATTTT.

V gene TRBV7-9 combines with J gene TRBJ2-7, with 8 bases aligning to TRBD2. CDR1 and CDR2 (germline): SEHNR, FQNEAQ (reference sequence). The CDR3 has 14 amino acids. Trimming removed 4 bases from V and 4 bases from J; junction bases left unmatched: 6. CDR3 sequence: CASSSSSGTYEQYF. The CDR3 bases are TGTGCCAGCAGCTCCAGTAGCGGGACATACGAGCAGTACTTC.

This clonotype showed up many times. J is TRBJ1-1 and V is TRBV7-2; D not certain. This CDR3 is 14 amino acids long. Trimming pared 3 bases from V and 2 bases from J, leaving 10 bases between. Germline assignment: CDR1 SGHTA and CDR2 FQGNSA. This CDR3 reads CASSLNTINTEAFF. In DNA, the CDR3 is TGTGCCAGCAGCTTGAACACAATTAACACTGAAGCTTTCTTT. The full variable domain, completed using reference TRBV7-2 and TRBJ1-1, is GAGVSQSPSNKVTEKGKDVELRCDPISGHTALYWYRQSLGQGLEFLIYFQGNSAPDKSGLPSDRFSAERTGGSVSTLTIQRTQQEDSAVYLCASSLNTINTEAFFGQGTRLTVV.

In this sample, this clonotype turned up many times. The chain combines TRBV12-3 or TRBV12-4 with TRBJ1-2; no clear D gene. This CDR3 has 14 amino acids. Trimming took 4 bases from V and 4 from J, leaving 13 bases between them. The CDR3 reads CASSWAAVGYGYTF. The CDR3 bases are TGTGCCAGCAGTTGGGCCGCCGTAGGCTATGGCTACACCTTC.

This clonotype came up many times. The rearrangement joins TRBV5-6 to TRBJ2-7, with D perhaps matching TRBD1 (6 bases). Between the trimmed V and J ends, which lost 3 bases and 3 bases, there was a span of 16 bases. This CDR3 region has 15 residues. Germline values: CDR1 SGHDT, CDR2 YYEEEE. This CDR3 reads CASSSGQRLVYEQYF. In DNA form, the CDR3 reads TGTGCCAGCAGCTCCGGACAGAGACTCGTCTACGAGCAGTACTTC.

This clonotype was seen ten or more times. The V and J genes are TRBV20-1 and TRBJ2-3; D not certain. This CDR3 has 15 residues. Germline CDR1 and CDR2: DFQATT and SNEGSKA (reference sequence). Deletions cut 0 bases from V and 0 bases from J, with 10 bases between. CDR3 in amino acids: CSARDPQASTDTQYF. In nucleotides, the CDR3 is TGCAGTGCTAGAGATCCGCAGGCCAGCACAGATACGCAGTATTTT.

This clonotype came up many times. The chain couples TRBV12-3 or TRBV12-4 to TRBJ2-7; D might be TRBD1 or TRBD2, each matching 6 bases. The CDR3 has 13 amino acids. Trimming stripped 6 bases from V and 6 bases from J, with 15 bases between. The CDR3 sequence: CASRRRGLFEQYF. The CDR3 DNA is TGTGCCAGCAGGCGACGGGGGCTGTTCGAGCAGTACTTC.

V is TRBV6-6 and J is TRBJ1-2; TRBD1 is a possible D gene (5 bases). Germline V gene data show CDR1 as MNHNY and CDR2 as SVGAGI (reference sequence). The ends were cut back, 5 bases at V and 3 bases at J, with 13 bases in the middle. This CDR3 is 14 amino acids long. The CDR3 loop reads CASSRFGADYGYTF. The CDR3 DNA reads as TGTGCCAGCAGTCGCTTTGGGGCGGACTATGGCTACACCTTC.

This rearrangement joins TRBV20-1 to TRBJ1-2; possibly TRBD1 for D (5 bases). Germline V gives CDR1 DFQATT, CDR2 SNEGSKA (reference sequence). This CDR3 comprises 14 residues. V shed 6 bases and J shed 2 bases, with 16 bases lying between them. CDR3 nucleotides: TGCAGTGCCCCTAAGAGTGCAGGGAACTATGGCTACACCTTC. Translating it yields CSAPKSAGNYGYTF.

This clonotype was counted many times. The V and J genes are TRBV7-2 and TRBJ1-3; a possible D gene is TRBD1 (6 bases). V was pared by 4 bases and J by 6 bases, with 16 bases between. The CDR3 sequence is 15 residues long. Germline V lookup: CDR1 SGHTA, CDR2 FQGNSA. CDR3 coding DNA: TGTGCCAGCAGCTCGGCAGGGGAATTAGTAAACACCATATATTTT. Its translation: CASSSAGELVNTIYF.

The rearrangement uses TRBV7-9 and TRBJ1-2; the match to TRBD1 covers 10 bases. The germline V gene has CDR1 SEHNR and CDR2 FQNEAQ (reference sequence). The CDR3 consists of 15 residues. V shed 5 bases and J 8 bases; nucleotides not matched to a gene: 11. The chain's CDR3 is CASSLRDRGREGYTF. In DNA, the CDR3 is TGTGCCAGCAGCCTAAGGGACAGGGGCCGGGAAGGCTACACCTTC.